The clone carrying this T cell receptor beta chain was seen at least ten times. This sample stems from a study of human T cells and chemical hapten exposure. Germline lookup yields CDR1 MRHNA and CDR2 SNTAGT. The CDR3 runs to 15 residues. V dropped 4 bases and J dropped 7; count of bases not matched to a gene: 8. Unseparated into fractions, whole blood served as the source from which total RNA was extracted. TCRdb re-called the 5' RACE reads through MiXCR, storing one row per CDR3 protein. The table includes under 100,000 distinct CDR3 sequences, 15% to 20% detected once. This TCR came from a female donor in good health. V usage is TRBV6-4 and J usage is TRBJ2-1; 9 nucleotides agree with TRBD2. CDR3 in amino acids: CASSVASGEFNEQFF. CDR3 nucleotides: TGTGCCAGCAGTGTCGCTAGCGGGGAGTTTAATGAGCAGTTCTTC.